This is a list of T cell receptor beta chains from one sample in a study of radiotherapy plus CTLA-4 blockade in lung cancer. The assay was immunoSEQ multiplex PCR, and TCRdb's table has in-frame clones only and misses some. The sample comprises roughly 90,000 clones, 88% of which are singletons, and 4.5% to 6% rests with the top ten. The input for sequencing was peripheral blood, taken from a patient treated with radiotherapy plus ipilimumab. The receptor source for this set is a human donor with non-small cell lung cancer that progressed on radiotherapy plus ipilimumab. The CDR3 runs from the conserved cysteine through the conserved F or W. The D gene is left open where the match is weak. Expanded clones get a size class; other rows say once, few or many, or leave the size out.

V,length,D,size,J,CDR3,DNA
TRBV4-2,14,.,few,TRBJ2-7,CASRNIGSSYEQYF,TGTGCCAGCAGAAACATCGGAAGCTCCTACGAGCAGTACTTC
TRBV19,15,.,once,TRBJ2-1,CASSSGLASYNEQFF,TGTGCCAGTAGTTCCGGGCTAGCCTCCTACAATGAGCAGTTCTTC
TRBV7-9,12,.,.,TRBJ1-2,CASSLENYGYTF,TGTGCCAGCAGCTTAGAAAACTATGGCTACACCTTC
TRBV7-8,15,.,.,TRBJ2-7,CASSKDSQRSYEQYF,TGTGCCAGCAGCAAAGACAGTCAACGCTCCTACGAGCAGTACTTC
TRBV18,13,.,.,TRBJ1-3,CASSTGLGNTIYF,TGTGCCAGCTCAACAGGGCTTGGAAACACCATATATTTT
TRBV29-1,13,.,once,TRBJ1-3,CSGQTFSGNTIYF,TGCAGCGGACAGACTTTCTCTGGAAACACCATATATTTT
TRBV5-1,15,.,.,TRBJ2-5,CASSQTGEVGETQYF,TGCGCCAGCAGCCAAACAGGGGAGGTGGGAGAGACCCAGTACTTC
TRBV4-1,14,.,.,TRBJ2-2,CASSPLLKTGELFF,TGCGCCAGCAGCCCTTTGTTGAAGACCGGGGAGCTGTTTTTT
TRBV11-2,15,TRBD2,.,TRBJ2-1,CATPGLAEDYNEQFF,TGTGCCACCCCGGGACTAGCGGAAGACTACAATGAGCAGTTCTTC
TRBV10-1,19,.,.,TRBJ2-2,CASPRDPIPTAGANGELFF,TGCGCCAGCCCGAGGGACCCCATACCTACCGCAGGTGCTAACGGGGAGCTGTTTTTT
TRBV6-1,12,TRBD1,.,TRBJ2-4,CASSEGFGQGGF,TGTGCCAGCAGTGAAGGTTTCGGACAGGGGGGCTTC